The 27 T cell receptor beta chains below were found in one sample sequenced in a study of early T cells in non-severe SARS-CoV-2 infection listed by TCRdb under 2021. The library was obtained by 5' RACE. The instrument was a NextSeq 500. TCRdb reprocessed the public reads (quality trimming at Q25 with fastp, clone calling with MiXCR) and kept in-frame beta chains. Every CDR3 protein is listed once, alongside the most common genes and DNA of its rows. The sample table records tens of thousands of distinct CDR3 sequences; around 10% of these occur just once. The top ten clones comprise 9.5% to 15% of the sample. Sequencing used whole blood, obtained at baseline. The receptors derive from an adult who was a healthcare worker with PCR-confirmed SARS-CoV-2 infection or an uninfected control (not recorded which).

This clonotype has ten or more counts. The rearrangement links TRBV11-2 to TRBJ2-3, with 7 bases that match TRBD2. With V trimmed by 2 bases and J by 3 bases, 2 bases remained unmatched. Germline assignment: CDR1 SGHAT and CDR2 FQNNGV. This CDR3 region has 14 residues. The DNA of the CDR3 is TGTGCCAGCAGCTTATTCGGGGGGACAGATACGCAGTATTTT. It yields the protein CASSLFGGTDTQYF.

The CDR3 here is CASTRTVYQETQYF. The CDR3 nucleotides are TGTGCCAGCACCAGGACAGTGTACCAAGAGACCCAGTACTTC. The V gene is TRBV2, the J gene TRBJ2-5, with D perhaps matching TRBD1 (6 bases). Germline V gene data show CDR1 as SNHLY and CDR2 as FYNNEI. V was clipped by 7 bases and J by 0 bases, with 12 bases between them. CDR3 size: 14 residues.

This clonotype was picked up many times. The V and J genes are TRBV28 and TRBJ1-2; 7 bases agree with TRBD1. Trimming took 2 bases from V and 2 from J; bases not matched to a gene: 5. The CDR3 is 15 amino acids. Germline values: CDR1 MDHEN, CDR2 SYDVKM. The CDR3 DNA reads TGTGCCAGCAGTTTACCTACAGGGGCCAACTATGGCTACACCTTC. It yields the protein CASSLPTGANYGYTF.

The chain recombines TRBV10-3 with TRBJ2-7, with no clear D. CDR3 length: 14 amino acids. Germline CDR1 ENHRY, CDR2 SYGVKD. V was cut by 6 bases and J by 0 bases, with 12 bases left in between. CDR3 DNA: TGTGCCATCAGCGAACTTGGACCCTCCTACGAGCAGTACTTC. It is translated as CAISELGPSYEQYF.

This chain connects TRBV7-8 to TRBJ2-5; D is unresolved. Germline V CDR1 and CDR2: SGHVS, FQNEAQ. The CDR3 contains 14 residues. The germline V and J ends were trimmed by 3 bases and 1 base, with 9 bases remaining between them. The CDR3 region has the DNA TGTGCCAGCAGCTTCGAGGAGACCCAAGAGACCCAGTACTTC. Encoded protein: CASSFEETQETQYF.

This clonotype came up a few times. V and J are TRBV20-1 and TRBJ2-7, with D perhaps given as TRBD1 or TRBD2 (5 bases each). The V and J ends lost 6 bases and 3 bases respectively, with 15 bases between them. The CDR3 length is 13 residues. Germline CDR1 and CDR2: DFQATT and SNEGSKA (reference sequence). The CDR3 DNA sequence: TGCAGTGCGACCCCGGGACCCGTCTACGAGCAGTACTTC. It codes for CSATPGPVYEQYF.

This clonotype was seen only a few times. The V and J genes are TRBV29-1 and TRBJ1-4; D uncertain. Trimming took off 6 bases at V and 1 base at J, with 9 bases between the two ends. Germline V gene sequence: CDR1 SQVTM, CDR2 ANQGSEA. This CDR3 is 13 amino acids long. The CDR3 DNA reads as TGCAGCGTCAGGACGGGAACTAATGAAAAACTGTTTTTT. This sequence encodes CSVRTGTNEKLFF.

This clonotype was observed at least ten times. The V and J genes are TRBV4-3 and TRBJ1-2; the D gene is possibly TRBD1 (6 bases). With 1 base removed from V and 4 bases from J, the gap between germline ends came to 13 bases. Germline assignment: CDR1 LGHNA and CDR2 YSLEER. This CDR3 is built from 15 residues. The CDR3 DNA reads as TGCGCCAGCAGCCAAGTGGAAAGGGGGGCCTATGGCTACACCTTC. This sequence encodes CASSQVERGAYGYTF.

This clonotype was seen at least ten times. The V call is TRBV7-2, the J call TRBJ1-2; TRBD1 might be the D (5 bases). CDR1 is SGHTA, CDR2 FQGNSA, per germline. The V and J ends lost 1 base and 2 bases respectively, with 8 bases between them. The CDR3 loop spans 14 amino acids. The CDR3 sequence is CASSLVGGNYGYTF. The CDR3 nucleotides read TGTGCCAGCAGCTTAGTCGGGGGAAACTATGGCTACACCTTC.

The sample holds many counts of this clonotype. The rearrangement uses TRBV29-1 and TRBJ2-3, with D possibly matching TRBD1 (5 bases). The CDR3 is 13 amino acids. Germline values: CDR1 SQVTM, CDR2 ANQGSEA. The V and J ends lost 6 bases and 2 bases respectively, with 12 bases between them. Here the CDR3 reads CSVGRGPTDTQYF. The CDR3, as DNA: TGCAGCGTGGGGCGCGGACCCACAGATACGCAGTATTTT.

This rearrangement joins TRBV19 to TRBJ2-2; D perhaps matches TRBD2 (5 bases). The CDR3 length is 14 residues. Looked up from germline, CDR1 is LNHDA and CDR2 is SQIVND (reference sequence). The ends were cut back, 5 bases at V and 4 bases at J, with 11 bases in the middle. In DNA, the CDR3 is TGTGCCAGTAGTCCCCGAGGAGGCACCGGGGAGCTGTTTTTT. It encodes CASSPRGGTGELFF.

This clonotype was seen more than once but under ten times. The CDR3: CSGGQSSYNEQFF. The DNA for the CDR3 is TGCAGCGGCGGACAGAGCTCCTACAATGAGCAGTTCTTC. This sequence joins TRBV29-1 and TRBJ2-1; tentatively, D is TRBD1 (6 bases). Germline V gene data show CDR1 as SQVTM and CDR2 as ANQGSEA. Trimming removed 7 bases from V and 0 bases from J, with 10 bases in between. The CDR3 has 13 residues.

This clonotype was seen more than once but under ten times. The chain couples TRBV7-2 to TRBJ1-4, with 7 bases matching TRBD1. The CDR3 is 15 amino acids. CDR1 is SGHTA and CDR2 is FQGNSA in the germline V gene. The V and J ends lost 1 base and 7 bases, in that order; junction bases with no gene match: 6. CDR3 sequence reads: CASSLDRGVGEKLFF. In DNA, the CDR3 is TGTGCCAGCAGCTTAGACAGGGGCGTAGGTGAAAAACTGTTTTTT. The whole variable domain, remainder taken from reference TRBV7-2 and TRBJ1-4, is GAGVSQSPSNKVTEKGKDVELRCDPISGHTALYWYRQSLGQGLEFLIYFQGNSAPDKSGLPSDRFSAERTGGSVSTLTIQRTQQEDSAVYLCASSLDRGVGEKLFFGSGTQLSVL.

Ten or more counts support this clonotype. This chain uses TRBV28 with TRBJ1-1; maybe TRBD1 (6 bases). V gave up 3 bases and J gave up 9 bases, with 11 bases separating them. Germline lookup yields CDR1 MDHEN and CDR2 SYDVKM. The length of the CDR3 is 12 residues. CDR3 protein: CASSLPGAQAFF. The CDR3 DNA sequence: TGTGCCAGCAGTTTGCCGGGGGCCCAAGCTTTCTTT.

This clonotype was counted only a few times. This chain uses TRBV6-1 with TRBJ1-3; D not resolved. The germline V gene has CDR1 MNHNS and CDR2 SASEGT. The CDR3 is made up of 16 amino acids. V was shortened by 6 bases and J by 0 bases, with 15 bases between the two germline ends. This chain's CDR3 is CASSKVAFPSGNTIYF. Here the CDR3 DNA reads TGTGCCAGCAGCAAAGTGGCCTTTCCCTCTGGAAACACCATATATTTT.

This clonotype was observed a few times. The rearrangement links TRBV6-7 to TRBJ1-4; the D gene is possibly TRBD1 (5 bases). TRBV6-7 is marked as an open reading frame, function uncertain. The V and J ends lost 2 bases and 12 bases respectively, with 13 bases between them. The CDR3 loop spans 13 amino acids. The CDR3 loop is CASSYHKGRELFF. The DNA for the CDR3 is TGTGCCAGCAGTTACCATAAGGGGCGAGAACTGTTTTTT.

This clonotype was picked up a small number of times. This sequence joins TRBV29-1 and TRBJ2-1, with D maybe TRBD1 (5 bases). The CDR3 runs to 13 residues. Germline values: CDR1 SQVTM, CDR2 ANQGSEA. V lost 7 bases, J lost 10 bases, and 20 bases lay in between. The CDR3 nucleotides read TGCAGCGCCCTCCCAGTAGGGGCTTGGGAGCAGTTCTTC. It yields the protein CSALPVGAWEQFF.

CDR3 protein: CASSSDPYNEQFF. CDR3 in DNA: TGTGCCAGCAGCTCCGACCCCTACAATGAGCAGTTCTTC. The J gene is TRBJ2-1, the V gene TRBV7-2; D unresolved. CDR3 length: 13 residues. Between the trimmed V and J ends, which lost 4 bases and 2 bases, there was a span of 6 bases. Germline CDR1 and CDR2: SGHTA and FQGNSA.

There are a few counts of this clonotype. CDR3 residues: CASSWDRGNEQFF. Written as DNA, the CDR3 is TGTGCCAGCAGCTGGGACAGGGGAAATGAGCAGTTCTTC. The J gene is TRBJ2-1, the V gene TRBV11-2, with 10 bases that match TRBD1. CDR1 and CDR2 (germline): SGHAT, FQNNGV. The CDR3 runs to 13 residues. Germline trimming cut 4 bases from V and 7 bases from J; bases unmatched to any gene: 1.

This clonotype was counted only a few times. This chain connects TRBV6-2 or TRBV6-3 to TRBJ2-1; 11 nucleotides line up with TRBD2. After removal of 6 bases from V and 6 bases from J, the junction contained 7 bases not matched to a gene. CDR3 length equals 15 residues. Germline-derived CDR1 and CDR2 are MNHEY and SVGEGT. CDR3 amino acids: CASSKLAGATNEQFF. CDR3 sequence (DNA): TGTGCCAGCAGCAAACTAGCGGGGGCTACCAATGAGCAGTTCTTC.

This chain joins TRBV12-5 and TRBJ2-2; tentatively, D is TRBD1 (8 bases). V was shortened by 5 bases and J by 8 bases, with 18 bases between the two germline ends. This CDR3 is built from 15 residues. Germline lookup yields CDR1 LGHNT and CDR2 FRNRAP. The CDR3 loop reads CASGPRGDRTGELFF. In DNA form, the CDR3 reads TGTGCTAGTGGTCCCCGGGGGGACAGGACGGGGGAGCTGTTTTTT.

The chain combines TRBV4-2 with TRBJ2-7, with 10 bases lining up with TRBD1. The CDR3 has 15 amino acids. CDR1 and CDR2 (germline): LGHNA, YNFKEQ. Trimming took 2 bases from V and 7 from J; bases not matched to a gene: 8. The CDR3 sequence is CASSQPGTGDTEQYF. The CDR3 DNA sequence: TGTGCCAGCAGCCAACCCGGGACAGGGGATACGGAGCAGTACTTC.

There are many counts of this clonotype. This chain's CDR3 is CASSLNPQGQAFF. In nucleotides, the CDR3 is TGTGCCAGTAGTCTCAATCCACAGGGCCAAGCTTTCTTT. The chain joins TRBV19 to TRBJ1-1, with a weak D call TRBD1 (6 bases). Trimming took off 5 bases at V and 9 bases at J, with 16 bases between the two ends. Germline assignment: CDR1 LNHDA and CDR2 SQIVND (reference sequence). The CDR3 consists of 13 residues.

This sequence joins TRBV11-2 and TRBJ2-4, with D perhaps matching TRBD1 or TRBD2 (5 bases each). This CDR3 is 13 amino acids long. Between the trimmed V and J ends, which lost 5 bases and 8 bases, there was a span of 13 bases. Germline V gene sequence: CDR1 SGHAT, CDR2 FQNNGV. CDR3 DNA: TGTGCCAGCAGCCAGGGACGAGGGGACATTCAGTACTTC. Amino acids: CASSQGRGDIQYF. The entire variable domain, with the rest obtained from reference TRBV11-2 and TRBJ2-4, is as follows: EAGVAQSPRYKIIEKRQSVAFWCNPISGHATLYWYQQILGQGPKLLIQFQNNGVVDDSQLPKDRFSAERLKGVDSTLKIQPAKLEDSAVYLCASSQGRGDIQYFGAGTRLSVL.

The chain links TRBV19 to TRBJ2-7; 11 nucleotides agree with TRBD1. Per the germline V gene, CDR1 is LNHDA and CDR2 is SQIVND (reference sequence). This CDR3 has 15 amino acids. V shed 6 bases and J 3 bases; nucleotides not matched to a gene: 7. The CDR3 region has the DNA TGTGCCAGTAGACGTGGGGACAGGGGGAACTACGAGCAGTACTTC. This encodes CASRRGDRGNYEQYF.

This clonotype has a handful of counts. The chain combines TRBV10-3 with TRBJ2-3, with D perhaps TRBD2 (5 bases). Germline lookup yields CDR1 ENHRY and CDR2 SYGVKD. Deletions cut 7 bases from V and 4 bases from J, with 9 bases between. This CDR3 spans 12 amino acids. In DNA form, the CDR3 reads TGTGCCATCACCGGGGTCTCAGATACGCAGTATTTT. It specifies CAITGVSDTQYF.

In this sample, this clonotype turned up a few times. The V gene is TRBV28, the J gene TRBJ1-1, with D perhaps TRBD1 (5 bases). The CDR3 length is 13 residues. The V end was cut by 3 bases, the J end by 0 bases, with 5 bases between. CDR1 is MDHEN and CDR2 is SYDVKM in the germline V gene. The CDR3 DNA reads TGTGCCAGCAGTTTCAGGGTGAACACTGAAGCTTTCTTT. Translating it yields CASSFRVNTEAFF.